These 19 T cell receptor beta chains came from one sample sequenced in a study of T cells in Graves' hyperthyroidism and ophthalmopathy. What was amplified from RNA transcripts were TCR beta CDR3 regions. When the TCR CDR3 underwent first-round RT-PCR, the HTBI primer set was used. TCRdb reprocessed the multiplex PCR reads via MiXCR and lists one record per CDR3 protein. Among 130,000 to 150,000 distinct CDR3 sequences listed, approximately 20% were seen once. Sequencing input: blood. The receptors were gathered from a woman aged 45-59 years with Graves' hyperthyroidism that later progressed to Graves' ophthalmopathy.

This clonotype was seen many times. The chain carries TRBV27 and TRBJ2-3; tentatively, D is TRBD1 (5 bases). V lost 5 bases and J lost 2, with 14 bases in between. The CDR3 has 15 residues. Per germline, CDR1 MNHEY and CDR2 SMNVEV (reference sequence). Written as DNA, the CDR3 is TGTGCCAGCAGTGGGGCCATCCTGTCCACAGATACGCAGTATTTT. This encodes CASSGAILSTDTQYF.

There are many counts of this clonotype. J is TRBJ2-7 and V is TRBV12-3 or TRBV12-4; weak D call: TRBD1 (6 bases). The ends were cut back, 6 bases at V and 2 bases at J, with 11 bases in the middle. The CDR3 contains 13 residues. CDR3 coding DNA: TGTGCCAGCAGGGGGGCCTTTACCTACGAGCAGTACTTC. Residues: CASRGAFTYEQYF.

This clonotype appeared a single time. The J gene is TRBJ2-1, the V gene TRBV5-6; a weak D match, TRBD2 (5 bases). The V and J ends lost 0 bases and 10 bases respectively, with 14 bases between them. Germline V gene sequence: CDR1 SGHDT, CDR2 YYEEEE. This CDR3 region has 14 residues. CDR3 residues: CASSLGLTPEEQFF. The DNA for the CDR3 is TGTGCCAGCAGCTTGGGACTAACTCCTGAGGAGCAGTTCTTC.

This clonotype appeared once. The V call is TRBV16, the J call TRBJ1-5; 9 bases are a match to TRBD1. Germline-derived CDR1 and CDR2 are KGHSY and FQNENV. The CDR3 is 15 residues long. Trimming removed 1 base from V and 5 bases from J; junction bases left unmatched: 3. CDR3 nucleotides: TGTGCCAGCAGCCAATACGACAGGGGGGATCAGCCCCAGCATTTT. Translated: CASSQYDRGDQPQHF. Filled out from reference TRBV16 and TRBJ1-5, the complete variable domain reads GEEVAQTPKHLVRGEGQKAKLYCAPIKGHSYVFWYQQVLKNEFKFLISFQNENVFDETGMPKERFSAKCLPNSPCSLEIQATKLEDSAVYFCASSQYDRGDQPQHFGDGTRLSIL.

This clonotype was counted at least ten times. The gene calls are TRBV2 and TRBJ2-2; D remains unclear. The CDR3 sequence is 14 residues long. V gave up 6 bases and J gave up 1 base, with 9 bases separating them. Germline values: CDR1 SNHLY, CDR2 FYNNEI. DNA of the CDR3: TGTGCCAGCAGCCGGGTCTGGAACACCGGGGAGCTGTTTTTT. Its protein is CASSRVWNTGELFF.

V usage is TRBV3-1 and J usage is TRBJ1-2; the D is unclear. V lost 3 bases, J lost 8 bases, and 10 bases lay in between. This CDR3 region has 12 residues. Germline assignment: CDR1 LGHDT and CDR2 YNNKEL (reference sequence). The CDR3 is CASSHGSLGYTF. As DNA, the CDR3 is TGTGCCAGCAGCCACGGGTCCCTAGGCTACACCTTC.

This clonotype was recorded at least ten times. V is TRBV29-1 and J is TRBJ2-3, with a possible D match to TRBD2 (6 bases). The CDR3 has 11 residues. The V end was cut by 8 bases, the J end by 2 bases, with 8 bases between. Germline values: CDR1 SQVTM, CDR2 ANQGSEA. The CDR3 coding sequence is TGCAGCTGGCGGGACACAGATACGCAGTATTTT. It translates to CSWRDTDTQYF.

The chain couples TRBV12-3 or TRBV12-4 to TRBJ2-7, with TRBD2 as a possible D gene (6 bases). CDR3 length equals 14 residues. Trimming shortened V by 0 bases and J by 5 bases, and 11 bases separated the two germline ends. DNA for the CDR3: TGTGCCAGCAGTTTAGCTATGACTAGTAACGAGCAGTACTTC. Translation gives CASSLAMTSNEQYF.

This clonotype was picked up many times. This CDR3 reads CASSLTSFGELFF. CDR3 coding DNA: TGCGCCAGCAGCTTGACTAGCTTCGGGGAGCTGTTTTTT. This chain uses TRBV5-1 with TRBJ2-2; the D gene is possibly TRBD2 (6 bases). The V gene's germline CDR1 is SGHRS and CDR2 YFSETQ. The CDR3 runs 13 residues. The V end lost 1 base, the J end lost 7 bases, and 8 bases lay between the germline ends.

The chain has TRBV20-1 and TRBJ2-1; 8 positions match TRBD2. After removal of 0 bases from V and 8 bases from J, the junction contained 12 bases not matched to a gene. Looked up from germline, CDR1 is DFQATT and CDR2 is SNEGSKA (reference sequence). The CDR3 is made up of 16 amino acids. CDR3 loop: CSARDPVGLGPDEQFF. The CDR3 DNA reads TGCAGTGCTAGAGATCCTGTGGGACTAGGCCCGGATGAGCAGTTCTTC.

Note on this clonotype: This sequence may be a read error, since a much larger clone differs from it by one base. This chain uses TRBV28 with TRBJ1-1; TRBD1 agrees at 8 bases. This CDR3 has 15 residues. CDR1 and CDR2 (germline): MDHEN, SYDVKM. Germline trimming cut 5 bases from V and 4 bases from J; bases unmatched to any gene: 9. The CDR3 bases are TGTGCCAGCAGTCCGACAGGGGAAAGGGTCACTGAAGCTTTCTTT. Its protein product is CASSPTGERVTEAFF.

J is TRBJ2-3 and V is TRBV3-1; TRBD2 aligns across 10 bases. V shed 2 bases and J 5 bases; nucleotides not matched to a gene: 7. CDR3 size: 16 residues. Germline CDR1 and CDR2: LGHDT and YNNKEL (reference sequence). DNA for the CDR3: TGTGCCAGCAGCCAACGGCTAGCGGGAGAAGGAGATACGCAGTATTTT. Its translation is CASSQRLAGEGDTQYF.

J is TRBJ2-7 and V is TRBV28; 10 bases align to TRBD1. The germline V gene has CDR1 MDHEN and CDR2 SYDVKM. V gave up 8 bases and J gave up 6 bases; unmatched junction bases: 10. The CDR3 has 14 amino acids. CDR3 nucleotides: TGTGCCAGCTCACCGGGGACAGGGGATGCCGAGCAGTACTTC. Translation gives CASSPGTGDAEQYF.

This clonotype was seen a few times. The gene calls are TRBV5-6 and TRBJ2-1; D call uncertain. CDR3 length: 19 residues. Germline CDR1 and CDR2: SGHDT and YYEEEE. V lost 4 bases and J lost 0, with 23 bases in between. CDR3 nucleotide sequence: TGTGCCAGCAGCCAAGTCCGGTTTGGACCGAAAAGCTCCTACAATGAGCAGTTCTTC. Translated, it gives CASSQVRFGPKSSYNEQFF.

This CDR3 is CSVIPGDTEAFF. The DNA for the CDR3 is TGCAGCGTTATTCCAGGGGACACTGAAGCTTTCTTT. This rearrangement joins TRBV29-1 to TRBJ1-1; a weak D match, TRBD1 (6 bases). CDR1 and CDR2 (germline): SQVTM, ANQGSEA. This CDR3 is built from 12 residues. Trimming took off 5 bases at V and 3 bases at J, with 10 bases between the two ends.

The sample holds many counts of this clonotype. V gene TRBV29-1 combines with J gene TRBJ2-5, with D tentatively TRBD1 (6 bases). This CDR3 has 14 amino acids. CDR1 and CDR2 from the germline V gene are SQVTM and ANQGSEA. Trimming cost V 4 bases and J 4 bases, with 16 bases left between them. The CDR3 loop is CSVVRQGIGETQYF. The CDR3 bases are TGCAGCGTTGTGAGGCAGGGGATTGGAGAGACCCAGTACTTC. The full variable domain, in which reference TRBV29-1 and TRBJ2-5 provide the parts outside the CDR3, is SAVISQKPSRDICQRGTSLTIQCQVDSQVTMMFWYRQQPGQSLTLIATANQGSEATYESGFVIDKFPISRPNLTFSTLTVSNMSPEDSSIYLCSVVRQGIGETQYFGPGTRLLVL.

Ten or more counts support this clonotype. This chain links TRBV3-1 with TRBJ1-4; 7 bases line up with TRBD1. J gave up 7 bases and V 4 bases, and 9 bases lay outside the gene matches. Looked up from germline, CDR1 is LGHDT and CDR2 is YNNKEL (reference sequence). The CDR3 runs 15 residues. DNA for the CDR3: TGTGCCAGCAGCCGCGGACAGGCGGGGACTGAAAAACTGTTTTTT. Translation: CASSRGQAGTEKLFF.

This clonotype was seen a few times. This rearrangement joins TRBV30 to TRBJ2-7; possibly TRBD2 for D (5 bases). Trimming left V 3 bases short and J 6 bases short, with 15 bases between. The CDR3 covers 13 residues. The germline V gene has CDR1 GTSNPN and CDR2 SVGIG (reference sequence). The CDR3 reads CAWSARGASEQYF. CDR3 in DNA: TGTGCCTGGAGCGCCCGGGGAGCGAGCGAGCAGTACTTC.

This clonotype has only one observation. The chain is built from TRBV28 and TRBJ2-1; 14 bases are shared with TRBD2. Per germline, CDR1 MDHEN and CDR2 SYDVKM. The junction had 15 bases not matched to a gene; V was cut back by 5 bases and J by 9 bases. The CDR3 extends over 18 amino acids. CDR3 sequence (DNA): TGTGCCAGCAGTGCCCGACTAGCGGGAGGGGAGTACAAGCCTGAGCAGTTCTTC. The encoded protein is CASSARLAGGEYKPEQFF.